These 4 T cell receptor beta chains were sequenced from one sample in a study of T cell responses to AZD1222 COVID-19 vaccine. Clones were read by immunoSEQ multiplex PCR, and TCRdb kept only the in-frame ones, dropping some. Seen here are about 140,000 clones, approximately 90% observed once, and the top ten hold around 1.3%. The source material was peripheral blood, sampled on day 0 of AZD1222 vaccination. These receptors were obtained from an adult in good health.

The gene calls are TRBV11-2 and TRBJ1-5; possible D gene TRBD1, 5 bases. This CDR3 is 15 amino acids long. Trimming stripped 2 bases from V and 4 bases from J, with 12 bases between. From germline, CDR1 is SGHAT and CDR2 FQNNGV. The CDR3: CASSLRLGLNQPQHF. The CDR3 DNA sequence: TGTGCCAGCAGCTTAAGGTTGGGGCTAAATCAGCCCCAGCATTTT.

The CDR3 spells CASSFRTGGTGELFF. CDR3 sequence (DNA): TGTGCCAGCAGCTTCAGGACAGGGGGCACCGGGGAGCTGTTTTTT. The chain uses TRBV11-1 and TRBJ2-2, with 10 bases lining up with TRBD1. Germline V gene lookup returns CDR1 SGHAT and CDR2 FQDESV (reference sequence). This CDR3 comprises 15 residues. The junction had 2 bases not matched to a gene; V was cut back by 3 bases and J by 4 bases.

This clone was seen just once. The V and J genes are TRBV24-1 and TRBJ1-2; D gene uncertain. The germline CDR1 and CDR2 sequences are KGHDR and SFDVKD. V was cut by 3 bases and J by 8 bases, with 12 bases left in between. The CDR3 consists of 13 residues. The CDR3 reads CATSDPLTGGYTF. CDR3 DNA sequence: TGTGCCACCAGTGATCCGTTAACCGGGGGCTACACCTTC.

The chain joins TRBV7-2 to TRBJ2-2, with 8 nucleotides matching TRBD1. The length of the CDR3 is 15 residues. The junction had 6 bases not matched to a gene; V was cut back by 4 bases and J by 5 bases. Germline V gene lookup returns CDR1 SGHTA and CDR2 FQGNSA. Written as DNA, the CDR3 is TGTGCCAGCAGCTCCGACAGGGGAGAGACCGGGGAGCTGTTTTTT. It translates to CASSSDRGETGELFF.